Listed below are T cell receptor beta chains from one sample, sequenced in a study of spatial heterogeneity in lung cancer. TCRdb passed the 5' RACE reads through MiXCR, listing each CDR3 protein once. The sample carries over 8,500 distinct CDR3 sequences, 13% to 15% recorded once. Sequencing was performed on lung tumor tissue, taken at surgery. The receptors shown here come from a male donor with early-stage non-small cell lung cancer. The CDR3 runs from the conserved cysteine through the conserved F or W. Each record gives: CDR3 protein, CDR3 DNA, J gene, D gene, V gene, clone size. D genes are given only for firm matches. Clone size, where shown, is once, few, many, or a class for clones that have expanded.

CDR3aa: CASSHIDMGDTEAFF; CDR3nt: TGCGCCAGCAGCCATATAGACATGGGGGACACTGAAGCTTTCTTT; j_gene: TRBJ1-1; d_gene: NA; v_gene: TRBV4-1; abundance: medium-sized
CDR3aa: CASTNFDGGTEAFF; CDR3nt: TGTGCCAGCACCAATTTCGACGGGGGCACTGAAGCTTTCTTT; j_gene: TRBJ1-1; d_gene: NA; v_gene: TRBV11-2; abundance: medium-sized
CDR3aa: CAAGALSYEQYF; CDR3nt: TGTGCCGCAGGGGCACTCTCCTACGAGCAGTACTTC; j_gene: TRBJ2-7; d_gene: NA; v_gene: TRBV6-2/TRBV6-3; abundance: many
CDR3aa: CASSEQVDPQHF; CDR3nt: TGTGCCAGCAGTGAGCAGGTCGACCCCCAGCATTTT; j_gene: TRBJ1-5; d_gene: NA; v_gene: TRBV28; abundance: NA
CDR3aa: CASSYSAGGIAEAFF; CDR3nt: TGTGCCAGCAGTTACTCCGCAGGGGGTATCGCTGAAGCTTTCTTT; j_gene: TRBJ1-1; d_gene: TRBD1; v_gene: TRBV6-6; abundance: many
CDR3aa: CASSTGQGPPHNEQFF; CDR3nt: TGTGCCAGCAGCACCGGACAGGGGCCCCCCCACAATGAGCAGTTCTTC; j_gene: TRBJ2-1; d_gene: TRBD1; v_gene: TRBV7-9; abundance: many
CDR3aa: CASSSPDYEQYF; CDR3nt: TGTGCCAGCAGTTCCCCGGACTACGAGCAGTACTTC; j_gene: TRBJ2-7; d_gene: NA; v_gene: TRBV6-5; abundance: NA
CDR3aa: CAISLTGANTEAFF; CDR3nt: TGTGCCATCAGCCTGACAGGGGCGAACACTGAAGCTTTCTTT; j_gene: TRBJ1-1; d_gene: TRBD1; v_gene: TRBV10-3; abundance: many
CDR3aa: CASSDPPGPSFNTGELFF; CDR3nt: TGTGCCAGCAGCGACCCCCCCGGGCCTTCATTTAACACCGGGGAGCTGTTTTTT; j_gene: TRBJ2-2; d_gene: NA; v_gene: TRBV9; abundance: many
CDR3aa: CASSLGITGELFF; CDR3nt: TGCGCCAGCAGCTTGGGTATCACCGGGGAGCTGTTTTTT; j_gene: TRBJ2-2; d_gene: NA; v_gene: TRBV5-1; abundance: many
CDR3aa: CASSQTHGGGTEAFF; CDR3nt: TGTGCCAGCAGCCAAACACACGGGGGGGGCACTGAAGCTTTCTTT; j_gene: TRBJ1-1; d_gene: NA; v_gene: TRBV3-1; abundance: NA
CDR3aa: CSARTGLAGEDTQYF; CDR3nt: TGCAGTGCTAGAACTGGACTAGCGGGAGAAGATACGCAGTATTTT; j_gene: TRBJ2-3; d_gene: TRBD2; v_gene: TRBV20-1; abundance: many
CDR3aa: CSAREGGSFYGYTF; CDR3nt: TGCAGTGCTAGAGAGGGCGGGTCCTTCTATGGCTACACCTTC; j_gene: TRBJ1-2; d_gene: NA; v_gene: TRBV20-1; abundance: many
CDR3aa: CASSQSGSETDTQYF; CDR3nt: TGTGCCAGCAGTCAGAGCGGGTCCGAGACAGATACGCAGTATTTT; j_gene: TRBJ2-3; d_gene: NA; v_gene: TRBV6-2/TRBV6-3; abundance: many
CDR3aa: CSARTGETQYF; CDR3nt: TGCAGTGCTAGGACGGGAGAGACCCAGTACTTC; j_gene: TRBJ2-5; d_gene: NA; v_gene: TRBV20-1; abundance: NA
CDR3aa: CASSSGTNEKLFF; CDR3nt: TGTGCCAGCTCATCCGGGACAAACGAAAAACTGTTTTTT; j_gene: TRBJ1-4; d_gene: NA; v_gene: TRBV18; abundance: medium-sized
CDR3aa: CASSLAGGDQPQHF; CDR3nt: TGTGCCAGCAGCTTGGCTGGGGGCGATCAGCCCCAGCATTTT; j_gene: TRBJ1-5; d_gene: NA; v_gene: TRBV5-5; abundance: many
CDR3aa: CASSSQLNTEAFF; CDR3nt: TGTGCCAGCAGCTCCCAGCTGAACACTGAAGCTTTCTTT; j_gene: TRBJ1-1; d_gene: NA; v_gene: TRBV7-2; abundance: NA
CDR3aa: CASSIGLAGADTQYF; CDR3nt: TGTGCCAGCAGCATAGGACTAGCGGGAGCAGATACGCAGTATTTT; j_gene: TRBJ2-3; d_gene: TRBD2; v_gene: TRBV2; abundance: many
CDR3aa: CASSLGIRESPRTDTQYF; CDR3nt: TGTGCCAGCAGCTTAGGTATCAGGGAGAGTCCCCGCACAGATACGCAGTATTTT; j_gene: TRBJ2-3; d_gene: NA; v_gene: TRBV13; abundance: many
CDR3aa: CASSYEGNRYEQYF; CDR3nt: TGTGCCAGCAGTTACGAGGGGAACCGCTACGAGCAGTACTTC; j_gene: TRBJ2-7; d_gene: NA; v_gene: TRBV6-6; abundance: many
CDR3aa: CSASGGAQTYQPQHF; CDR3nt: TGCAGTGCTAGTGGGGGGGCGCAGACCTATCAGCCCCAGCATTTT; j_gene: TRBJ1-5; d_gene: NA; v_gene: TRBV20-1; abundance: NA
CDR3aa: CSVDFIPGRTYGYTF; CDR3nt: TGCAGCGTTGACTTTATACCGGGACGGACCTATGGCTACACCTTC; j_gene: TRBJ1-2; d_gene: NA; v_gene: TRBV29-1; abundance: medium-sized
CDR3aa: CASSLGQGWTGELFF; CDR3nt: TGTGCCAGCAGCCTAGGACAGGGCTGGACCGGGGAGCTGTTTTTT; j_gene: TRBJ2-2; d_gene: TRBD1; v_gene: TRBV12-3/TRBV12-4; abundance: many
CDR3aa: CASSPPGQFLGQPQHF; CDR3nt: TGTGCCAGCAGCCCCCCGGGACAATTCCTTGGGCAGCCCCAGCATTTT; j_gene: TRBJ1-5; d_gene: NA; v_gene: TRBV12-3/TRBV12-4; abundance: few
CDR3aa: CATSRGGLADTQYF; CDR3nt: TGTGCCACCAGCAGAGGGGGACTAGCGGATACGCAGTATTTT; j_gene: TRBJ2-3; d_gene: TRBD2; v_gene: TRBV15; abundance: many
CDR3aa: CASSITGGAYNEQFF; CDR3nt: TGTGCCAGCAGTATTACAGGGGGCGCCTACAATGAGCAGTTCTTC; j_gene: TRBJ2-1; d_gene: TRBD1; v_gene: TRBV27; abundance: many
CDR3aa: CATSDSDGGGIYEQYF; CDR3nt: TGTGCCACCAGTGATTCGGACGGGGGGGGTATCTACGAGCAGTACTTC; j_gene: TRBJ2-7; d_gene: TRBD2; v_gene: TRBV24-1; abundance: many
CDR3aa: CASRIAGVGEQFF; CDR3nt: TGCGCCAGCAGGATAGCGGGAGTAGGTGAGCAGTTCTTC; j_gene: TRBJ2-1; d_gene: TRBD2; v_gene: TRBV5-1; abundance: medium-sized
CDR3aa: CASSYFNPTNTEAFF; CDR3nt: TGCGCCAGCAGCTACTTTAACCCGACGAACACTGAAGCTTTCTTT; j_gene: TRBJ1-1; d_gene: NA; v_gene: TRBV5-1; abundance: many
CDR3aa: CASSTEVMNTEAFF; CDR3nt: TGTGCCAGCTCAACAGAAGTCATGAACACTGAAGCTTTCTTT; j_gene: TRBJ1-1; d_gene: NA; v_gene: TRBV18; abundance: many
CDR3aa: CSVGPGTYEQYF; CDR3nt: TGCAGCGTTGGACCAGGAACCTACGAGCAGTACTTC; j_gene: TRBJ2-7; d_gene: NA; v_gene: TRBV29-1; abundance: NA
CDR3aa: CASSLALVEAFF; CDR3nt: TGTGCCAGCAGCTTAGCGCTCGTTGAAGCTTTCTTT; j_gene: TRBJ1-1; d_gene: NA; v_gene: TRBV7-9; abundance: many
CDR3aa: CAWSARVSGYTF; CDR3nt: TGTGCCTGGAGTGCAAGGGTGTCTGGCTACACCTTC; j_gene: TRBJ1-2; d_gene: NA; v_gene: TRBV30; abundance: many
CDR3aa: CASSPLAGASDTQAFF; CDR3nt: TGTGCCAGCAGCCCCCTCGCGGGAGCATCGGACACTCAAGCTTTCTTT; j_gene: TRBJ1-1; d_gene: NA; v_gene: TRBV2; abundance: NA
CDR3aa: CASSQDWGAPNGYTF; CDR3nt: TGTGCCAGCAGCCAAGATTGGGGGGCGCCGAATGGCTACACCTTC; j_gene: TRBJ1-2; d_gene: NA; v_gene: TRBV14; abundance: medium-sized
CDR3aa: CASSPQGGVNQPQHF; CDR3nt: TGTGCCAGCAGCCCTCAGGGGGGGGTCAATCAGCCCCAGCATTTT; j_gene: TRBJ1-5; d_gene: TRBD1; v_gene: TRBV7-2; abundance: large
CDR3aa: CASSLTGSLSYEQYF; CDR3nt: TGTGCCAGCAGCTTGACAGGAAGCCTCTCCTACGAGCAGTACTTC; j_gene: TRBJ2-7; d_gene: NA; v_gene: TRBV5-6; abundance: many
CDR3aa: CAKGLVASNEQFF; CDR3nt: TGTGCCAAGGGACTAGTCGCTTCCAATGAGCAGTTCTTC; j_gene: TRBJ2-1; d_gene: TRBD2; v_gene: TRBV2; abundance: many
CDR3aa: CASKRDRDRISPQHF; CDR3nt: TGTGCCAGCAAACGGGACAGAGATAGAATCAGCCCCCAGCATTTT; j_gene: TRBJ1-5; d_gene: TRBD1; v_gene: TRBV28; abundance: many
CDR3aa: CASSLSSGSTDTQYF; CDR3nt: TGCGCCAGCAGCTTGTCGAGTGGAAGCACAGATACGCAGTATTTT; j_gene: TRBJ2-3; d_gene: NA; v_gene: TRBV5-1; abundance: many
CDR3aa: CATSDAGQESEAFF; CDR3nt: TGTGCCACCAGTGATGCAGGACAGGAAAGTGAAGCTTTCTTT; j_gene: TRBJ1-1; d_gene: TRBD1; v_gene: TRBV24-1; abundance: medium-sized
CDR3aa: CASSNWDFTDTQYF; CDR3nt: TGTGCCAGCAGCAACTGGGACTTCACAGATACGCAGTATTTT; j_gene: TRBJ2-3; d_gene: NA; v_gene: TRBV9; abundance: many
CDR3aa: CSASGQGPPNYGYTF; CDR3nt: TGCAGTGCTAGCGGGCAGGGTCCCCCTAACTATGGCTACACCTTC; j_gene: TRBJ1-2; d_gene: NA; v_gene: TRBV20-1; abundance: many
CDR3aa: CASTERTGPAFF; CDR3nt: TGTGCCAGCACCGAGAGGACAGGGCCGGCTTTCTTT; j_gene: TRBJ1-1; d_gene: TRBD1; v_gene: TRBV3-1; abundance: NA
CDR3aa: CASTAGTEAFF; CDR3nt: TGCGCCAGCACGGCAGGGACTGAAGCTTTCTTT; j_gene: TRBJ1-1; d_gene: NA; v_gene: TRBV5-1; abundance: NA
CDR3aa: CASSLKTGGGNEQFF; CDR3nt: TGTGCCAGCAGCTTAAAGACGGGAGGGGGCAATGAGCAGTTCTTC; j_gene: TRBJ2-1; d_gene: TRBD2; v_gene: TRBV7-2; abundance: medium-sized
CDR3aa: CSVTHPGVGGTDTQYF; CDR3nt: TGCAGCGTGACCCATCCAGGGGTTGGGGGCACAGATACGCAGTATTTT; j_gene: TRBJ2-3; d_gene: NA; v_gene: TRBV29-1; abundance: many
CDR3aa: CASSPNPSGNQETQYF; CDR3nt: TGTGCCAGCAGCCCGAACCCCAGCGGGAACCAAGAGACCCAGTACTTC; j_gene: TRBJ2-5; d_gene: TRBD2; v_gene: TRBV11-2; abundance: many
CDR3aa: CASSLAPGQAYEQYF; CDR3nt: TGCGCCAGCAGCTTGGCTCCGGGACAGGCCTACGAGCAGTACTTC; j_gene: TRBJ2-7; d_gene: TRBD1; v_gene: TRBV5-1; abundance: many
CDR3aa: CASSPLVSTGELFF; CDR3nt: TGTGCCAGCTCCCCCCTGGTCTCCACCGGGGAGCTGTTTTTT; j_gene: TRBJ2-2; d_gene: NA; v_gene: TRBV9; abundance: NA
CDR3aa: CAWSVKGHYEQYF; CDR3nt: TGTGCCTGGAGTGTAAAGGGGCACTACGAGCAGTACTTC; j_gene: TRBJ2-7; d_gene: NA; v_gene: TRBV30; abundance: many
CDR3aa: CATSPGVKNGYTF; CDR3nt: TGTGCCACCTCCCCAGGGGTAAAGAATGGCTACACCTTC; j_gene: TRBJ1-2; d_gene: NA; v_gene: TRBV3-1; abundance: NA
CDR3aa: CASSFLDGNQPQHF; CDR3nt: TGTGCCAGCAGCTTTTTGGACGGTAATCAGCCCCAGCATTTT; j_gene: TRBJ1-5; d_gene: NA; v_gene: TRBV7-6; abundance: many
CDR3aa: CASSPVLAGDNEQFF; CDR3nt: TGTGCCAGCAGCCCTGTCCTAGCGGGAGACAATGAGCAGTTCTTC; j_gene: TRBJ2-1; d_gene: TRBD2; v_gene: TRBV3-1; abundance: NA
CDR3aa: CAISDPLAADTQYF; CDR3nt: TGTGCCATCAGTGACCCACTGGCAGCAGATACGCAGTATTTT; j_gene: TRBJ2-3; d_gene: NA; v_gene: TRBV10-3; abundance: medium-sized
CDR3aa: CASSGTSFPPLF; CDR3nt: TGTGCCAGCAGCGGGACTAGTTTCCCCCCATTGTTC; j_gene: TRBJ2-1; d_gene: TRBD2; v_gene: TRBV9; abundance: many
CDR3aa: CSVVPPRGRHENTEAFF; CDR3nt: TGCAGCGTTGTCCCCCCCCGGGGCCGGCATGAGAACACTGAAGCTTTCTTT; j_gene: TRBJ1-1; d_gene: NA; v_gene: TRBV29-1; abundance: medium-sized
CDR3aa: CASVSLTGIWNQPQHF; CDR3nt: TGTGCCAGCGTGAGCCTTACAGGGATTTGGAATCAGCCCCAGCATTTT; j_gene: TRBJ1-5; d_gene: NA; v_gene: TRBV28; abundance: medium-sized